Following are 2 T cell receptor beta chains from one sample sequenced in a study of identical twins. In TCRdb, the 5' RACE reads were re-called with MiXCR into one record per CDR3 protein. Found here are hundreds of thousands of distinct CDR3 sequences, under 8.5% of them singletons; the top ten hold 1.6%. The same specimen was also included in a second study, on yellow fever vaccine responses in identical twins.

The sample consisted of PBMCs. The receptor set was obtained from a woman under 30 in good health.

This clonotype was found many times. This rearrangement joins TRBV10-3 to TRBJ2-4; tentatively, D is TRBD1 or TRBD2 (6 bases each). V lost 3 bases and J lost 9, with 18 bases in between. The CDR3 has 15 amino acids. Germline lookup yields CDR1 ENHRY and CDR2 SYGVKD. The CDR3 sequence is CAISERTAMGGIQYF. The CDR3 DNA reads TGTGCCATCAGTGAACGGACAGCCATGGGGGGCATTCAGTACTTC.

Ten or more counts support this clonotype. The J gene is TRBJ2-2, the V gene TRBV7-9; TRBD1 might be the D (5 bases). Germline V lookup: CDR1 SEHNR, CDR2 FQNEAQ (reference sequence). Between the trimmed V and J ends, which lost 5 bases and 0 bases, there was a span of 7 bases. This CDR3 is 14 amino acids long. The CDR3 coding sequence is TGTGCCAGCAGCCAGGACACGAACACCGGGGAGCTGTTTTTT. Its protein is CASSQDTNTGELFF.